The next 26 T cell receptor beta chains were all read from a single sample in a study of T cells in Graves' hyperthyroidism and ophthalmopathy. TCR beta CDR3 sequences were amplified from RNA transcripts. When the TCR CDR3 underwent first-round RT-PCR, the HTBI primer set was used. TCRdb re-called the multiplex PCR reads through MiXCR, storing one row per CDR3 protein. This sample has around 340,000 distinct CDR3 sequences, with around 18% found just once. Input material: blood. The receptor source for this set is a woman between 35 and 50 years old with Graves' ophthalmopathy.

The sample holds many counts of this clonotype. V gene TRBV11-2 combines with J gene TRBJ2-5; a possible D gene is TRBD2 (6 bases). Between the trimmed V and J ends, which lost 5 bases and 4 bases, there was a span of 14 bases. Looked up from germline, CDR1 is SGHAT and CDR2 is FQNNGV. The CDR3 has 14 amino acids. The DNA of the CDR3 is TGTGCCAGCAGCCCCTCCGGGACTGCAGAGACCCAGTACTTC. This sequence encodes CASSPSGTAETQYF.

In DNA, the CDR3 is TGTGCCAGCAGTTTATCCCATCTCTACGAGCAGTACTTC. Protein product: CASSLSHLYEQYF. V usage is TRBV27 and J usage is TRBJ2-7; D not resolved. Trimming took off 0 bases at V and 3 bases at J, with 6 bases between the two ends. Germline CDR1 reads MNHEY; CDR2 reads SMNVEV (reference sequence). The CDR3 sequence is 13 residues long.

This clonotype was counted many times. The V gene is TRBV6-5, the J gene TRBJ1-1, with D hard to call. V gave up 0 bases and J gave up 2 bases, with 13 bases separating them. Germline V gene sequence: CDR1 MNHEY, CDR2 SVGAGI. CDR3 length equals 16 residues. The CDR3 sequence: CASSYSKYGFNTEAFF. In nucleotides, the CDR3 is TGTGCCAGCAGTTACTCGAAGTATGGCTTCAACACTGAAGCTTTCTTT.

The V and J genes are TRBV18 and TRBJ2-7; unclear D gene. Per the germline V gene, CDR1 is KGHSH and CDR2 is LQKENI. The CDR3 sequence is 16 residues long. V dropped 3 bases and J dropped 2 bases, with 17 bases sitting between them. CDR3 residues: CASSPLEGILPYEQYF. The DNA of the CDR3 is TGTGCCAGCTCACCCCTTGAAGGAATTCTTCCCTACGAGCAGTACTTC.

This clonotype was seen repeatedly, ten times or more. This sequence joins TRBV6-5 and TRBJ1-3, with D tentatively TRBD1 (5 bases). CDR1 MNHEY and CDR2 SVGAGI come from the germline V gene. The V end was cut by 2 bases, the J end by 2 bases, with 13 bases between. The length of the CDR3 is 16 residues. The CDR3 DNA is TGTGCCAGCAGTTACGTGTCGGGGGGGGCTGGAAACACCATATATTTT. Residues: CASSYVSGGAGNTIYF.

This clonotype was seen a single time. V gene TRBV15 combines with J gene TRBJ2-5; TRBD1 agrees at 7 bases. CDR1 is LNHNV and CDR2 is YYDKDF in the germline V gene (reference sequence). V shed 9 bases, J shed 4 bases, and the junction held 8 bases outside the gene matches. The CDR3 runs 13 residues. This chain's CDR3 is CATASTGRETQYF. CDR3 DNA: TGTGCCACGGCTTCGACAGGGCGAGAGACCCAGTACTTC. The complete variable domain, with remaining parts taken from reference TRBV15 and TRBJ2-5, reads DAMVIQNPRYQVTQFGKPVTLSCSQTLNHNVMYWYQQKSSQAPKLLFHYYDKDFNNEADTPDNFQSRRPNTSFCFLDIRSPGLGDTAMYLCATASTGRETQYFGPGTRLLVL.

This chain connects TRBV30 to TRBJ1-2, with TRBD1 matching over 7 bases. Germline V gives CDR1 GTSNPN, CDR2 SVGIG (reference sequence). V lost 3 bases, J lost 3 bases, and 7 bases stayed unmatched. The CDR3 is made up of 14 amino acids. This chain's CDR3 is CAWSGTEGYYGYTF. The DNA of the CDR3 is TGTGCCTGGAGCGGGACAGAGGGCTACTATGGCTACACCTTC.

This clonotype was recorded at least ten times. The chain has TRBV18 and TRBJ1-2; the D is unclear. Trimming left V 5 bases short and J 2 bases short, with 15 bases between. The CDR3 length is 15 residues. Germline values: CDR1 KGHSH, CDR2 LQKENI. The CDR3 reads CASSSSDRVNYGYTF. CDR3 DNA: TGTGCCAGCTCATCTTCGGACCGCGTGAACTATGGCTACACCTTC.

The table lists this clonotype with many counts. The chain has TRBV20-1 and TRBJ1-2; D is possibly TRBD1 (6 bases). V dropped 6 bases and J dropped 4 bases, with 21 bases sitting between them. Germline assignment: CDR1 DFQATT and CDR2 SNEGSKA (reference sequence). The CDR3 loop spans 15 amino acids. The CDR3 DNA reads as TGCAGTGCCCGGCCCCGGGACATGATCTCCTATGGCTACACCTTC. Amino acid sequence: CSARPRDMISYGYTF.

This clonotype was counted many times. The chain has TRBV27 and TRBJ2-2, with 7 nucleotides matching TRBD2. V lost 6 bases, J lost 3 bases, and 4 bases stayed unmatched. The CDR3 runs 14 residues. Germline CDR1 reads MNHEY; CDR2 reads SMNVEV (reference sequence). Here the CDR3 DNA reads TGTGCCAGCAGCGGGAGGTTGGACACCGGGGAGCTGTTTTTT. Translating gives CASSGRLDTGELFF.

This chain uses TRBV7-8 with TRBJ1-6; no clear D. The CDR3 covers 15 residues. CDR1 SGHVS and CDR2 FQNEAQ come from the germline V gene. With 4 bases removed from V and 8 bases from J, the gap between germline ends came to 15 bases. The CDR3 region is CASSSPRGFDSPLHF. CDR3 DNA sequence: TGTGCCAGCAGCTCCCCCCGGGGTTTTGATTCACCCCTCCACTTT.

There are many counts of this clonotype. This chain's CDR3 is CASKGTYEQYF. The CDR3 DNA sequence: TGTGCCAGTAAGGGGACCTACGAGCAGTACTTC. This chain joins TRBV12-3 or TRBV12-4 and TRBJ2-7; perhaps TRBD1 as D (5 bases). This CDR3 spans 11 amino acids. The ends were cut back, 9 bases at V and 2 bases at J, with 8 bases in the middle.

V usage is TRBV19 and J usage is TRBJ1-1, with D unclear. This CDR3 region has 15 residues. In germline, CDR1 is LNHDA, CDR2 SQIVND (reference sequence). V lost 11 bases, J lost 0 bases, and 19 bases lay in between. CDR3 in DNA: TGTGCCTGGAGTGTAGACGGGGATTTGAACACTGAAGCTTTCTTT. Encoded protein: CAWSVDGDLNTEAFF.

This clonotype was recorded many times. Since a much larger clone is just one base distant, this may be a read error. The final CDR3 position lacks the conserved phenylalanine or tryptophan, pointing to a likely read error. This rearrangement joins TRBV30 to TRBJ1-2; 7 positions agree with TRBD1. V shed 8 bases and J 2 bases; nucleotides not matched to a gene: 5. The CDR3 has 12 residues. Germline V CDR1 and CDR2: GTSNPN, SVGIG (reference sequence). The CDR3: CAREGANYGYTS. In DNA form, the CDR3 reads TGTGCCCGTGAGGGGGCAAACTATGGCTACACCTCC.

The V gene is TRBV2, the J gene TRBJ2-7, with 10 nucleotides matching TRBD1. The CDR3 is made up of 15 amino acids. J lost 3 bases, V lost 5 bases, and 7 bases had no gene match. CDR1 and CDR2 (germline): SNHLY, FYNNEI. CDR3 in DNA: TGTGCCAGCAGTCTTCCGGGACAGGGGTACTACGAGCAGTACTTC. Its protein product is CASSLPGQGYYEQYF. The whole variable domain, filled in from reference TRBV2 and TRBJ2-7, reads EPEVTQTPSHQVTQMGQEVILRCVPISNHLYFYWYRQILGQKVEFLVSFYNNEISEKSEIFDDQFSVERPDGSNFTLKIRSTKLEDSAMYFCASSLPGQGYYEQYFGPGTRLTVT.

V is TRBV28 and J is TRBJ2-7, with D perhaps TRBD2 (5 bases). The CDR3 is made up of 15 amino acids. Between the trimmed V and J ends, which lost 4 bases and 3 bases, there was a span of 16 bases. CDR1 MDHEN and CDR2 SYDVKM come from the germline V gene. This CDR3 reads CASSSTNSEFYEQYF. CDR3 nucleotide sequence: TGTGCCAGCAGTTCGACTAATTCCGAATTCTACGAGCAGTACTTC.

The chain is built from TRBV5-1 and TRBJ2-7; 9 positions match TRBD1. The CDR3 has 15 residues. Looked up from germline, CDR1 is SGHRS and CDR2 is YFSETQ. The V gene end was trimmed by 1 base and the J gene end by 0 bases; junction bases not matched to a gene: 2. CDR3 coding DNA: TGCGCCAGCAGCTTGTGGGACAGGGCCTCCTACGAGCAGTACTTC. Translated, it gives CASSLWDRASYEQYF.

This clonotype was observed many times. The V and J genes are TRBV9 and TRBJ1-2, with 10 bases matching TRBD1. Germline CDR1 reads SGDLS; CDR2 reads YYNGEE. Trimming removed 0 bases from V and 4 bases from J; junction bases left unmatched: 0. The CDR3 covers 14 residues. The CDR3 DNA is TGTGCCAGCAGCGTAGGGACAGGGGGCTATGGCTACACCTTC. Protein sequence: CASSVGTGGYGYTF.

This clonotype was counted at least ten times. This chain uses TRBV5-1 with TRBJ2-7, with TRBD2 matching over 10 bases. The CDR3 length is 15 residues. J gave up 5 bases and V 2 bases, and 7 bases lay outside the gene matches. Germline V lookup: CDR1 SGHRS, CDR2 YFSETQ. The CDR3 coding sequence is TGCGCCAGCAGCTTAAGGCTAGCGGGAGACAACGAGCAGTACTTC. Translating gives CASSLRLAGDNEQYF.

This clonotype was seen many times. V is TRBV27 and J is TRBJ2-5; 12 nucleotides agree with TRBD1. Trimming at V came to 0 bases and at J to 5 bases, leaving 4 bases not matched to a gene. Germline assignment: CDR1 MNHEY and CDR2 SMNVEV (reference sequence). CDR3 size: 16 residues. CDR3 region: CASSLSGTGGFETQYF. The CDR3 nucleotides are TGTGCCAGCAGTTTATCGGGGACAGGGGGCTTCGAGACCCAGTACTTC.

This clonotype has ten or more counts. The CDR3 DNA sequence: TGTGCCAGCAAAGCCTATGACAGGGGGCGAGGGCAGCCCCAGCATTTT. It codes for CASKAYDRGRGQPQHF. This sequence joins TRBV6-2 or TRBV6-3 and TRBJ1-5; 10 nucleotides align to TRBD1. Germline CDR1 MNHEY, CDR2 SVGEGT. J was trimmed by 7 bases and V by 7 bases; bases with no gene match: 13. This CDR3 region has 16 residues.

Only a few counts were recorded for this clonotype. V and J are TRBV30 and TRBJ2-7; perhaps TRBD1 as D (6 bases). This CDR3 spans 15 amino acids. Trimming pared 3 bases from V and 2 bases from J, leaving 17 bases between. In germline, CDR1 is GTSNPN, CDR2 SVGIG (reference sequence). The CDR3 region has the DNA TGTGCCTGGAGGCTCACAGGGAGAAAGACCTACGAGCAGTACTTC. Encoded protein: CAWRLTGRKTYEQYF. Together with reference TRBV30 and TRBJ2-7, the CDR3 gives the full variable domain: SQTIHQWPATLVQPVGSPLSLECTVEGTSNPNLYWYRQAAGRGLQLLFYSVGIGQISSEVPQNLSASRPQDRQFILSSKKLLLSDSGFYLCAWRLTGRKTYEQYFGPGTRLTVT.

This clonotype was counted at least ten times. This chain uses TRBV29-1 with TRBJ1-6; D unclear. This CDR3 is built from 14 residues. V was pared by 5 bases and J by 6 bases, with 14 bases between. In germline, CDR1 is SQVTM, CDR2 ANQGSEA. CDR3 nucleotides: TGCAGCGTTCCCCTCTTCTGGGTTAATTCACCCCTCCACTTT. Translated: CSVPLFWVNSPLHF.

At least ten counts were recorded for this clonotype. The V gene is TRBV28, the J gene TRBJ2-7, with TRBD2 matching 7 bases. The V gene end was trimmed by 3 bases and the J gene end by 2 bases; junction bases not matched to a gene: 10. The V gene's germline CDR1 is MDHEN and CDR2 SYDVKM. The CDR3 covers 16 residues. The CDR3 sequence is CASSFHLAALTYEQYF. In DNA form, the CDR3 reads TGTGCCAGCAGTTTCCATCTAGCGGCCCTTACCTACGAGCAGTACTTC.

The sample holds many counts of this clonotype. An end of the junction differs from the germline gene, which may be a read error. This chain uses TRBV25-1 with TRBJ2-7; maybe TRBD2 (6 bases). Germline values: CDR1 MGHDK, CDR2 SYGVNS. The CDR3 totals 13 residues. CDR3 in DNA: TGTACCAGCAGAGGGACTTATTCCTACGAGCAGTACTTC. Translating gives CTSRGTYSYEQYF.

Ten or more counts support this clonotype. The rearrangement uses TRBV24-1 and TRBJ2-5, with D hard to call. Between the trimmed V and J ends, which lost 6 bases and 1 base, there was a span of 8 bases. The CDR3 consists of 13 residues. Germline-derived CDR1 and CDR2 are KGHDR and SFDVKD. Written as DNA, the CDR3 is TGTGCCACCAGTTCGCTGGCCCAAGAGACCCAGTACTTC. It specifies CATSSLAQETQYF.